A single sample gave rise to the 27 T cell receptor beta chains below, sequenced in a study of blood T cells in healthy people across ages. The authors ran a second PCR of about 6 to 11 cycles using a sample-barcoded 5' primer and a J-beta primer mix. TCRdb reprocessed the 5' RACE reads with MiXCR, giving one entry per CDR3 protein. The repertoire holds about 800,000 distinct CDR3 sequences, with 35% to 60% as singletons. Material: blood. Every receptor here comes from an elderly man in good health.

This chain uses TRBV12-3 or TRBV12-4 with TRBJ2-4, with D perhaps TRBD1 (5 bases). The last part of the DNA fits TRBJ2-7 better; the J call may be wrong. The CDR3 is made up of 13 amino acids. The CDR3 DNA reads TGTGCCAGCAGTTTCAGGGCCGCCGACGAGCAGTACTTC. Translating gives CASSFRAADEQYF.

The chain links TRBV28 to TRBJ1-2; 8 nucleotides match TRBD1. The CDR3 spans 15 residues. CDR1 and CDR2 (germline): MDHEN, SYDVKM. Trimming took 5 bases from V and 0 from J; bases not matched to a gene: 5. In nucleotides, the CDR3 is TGTGCCAGCAGTCGCGGACAGGGCCCTAACTATGGCTACACCTTC. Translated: CASSRGQGPNYGYTF.

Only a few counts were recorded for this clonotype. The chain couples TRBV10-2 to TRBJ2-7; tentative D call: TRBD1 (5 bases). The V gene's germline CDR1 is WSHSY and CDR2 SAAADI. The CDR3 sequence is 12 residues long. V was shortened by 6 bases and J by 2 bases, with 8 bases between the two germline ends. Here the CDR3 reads CASSGQPYEQYF. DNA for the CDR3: TGCGCCAGCAGCGGACAACCCTACGAGCAGTACTTC.

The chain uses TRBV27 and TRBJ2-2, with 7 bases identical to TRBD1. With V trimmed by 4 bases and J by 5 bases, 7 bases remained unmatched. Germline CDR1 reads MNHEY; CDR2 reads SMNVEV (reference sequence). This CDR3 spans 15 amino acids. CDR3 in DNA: TGTGCCAGCAGTTCCCAGGGGGTGACAACCGGGGAGCTGTTTTTT. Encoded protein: CASSSQGVTTGELFF.

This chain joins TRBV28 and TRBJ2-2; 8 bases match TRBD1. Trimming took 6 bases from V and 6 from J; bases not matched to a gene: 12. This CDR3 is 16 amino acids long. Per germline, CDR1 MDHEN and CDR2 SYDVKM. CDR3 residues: CASSRRRTGQAGELFF. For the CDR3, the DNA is TGTGCCAGCAGCCGAAGGCGGACAGGGCAAGCCGGGGAGCTGTTTTTT.

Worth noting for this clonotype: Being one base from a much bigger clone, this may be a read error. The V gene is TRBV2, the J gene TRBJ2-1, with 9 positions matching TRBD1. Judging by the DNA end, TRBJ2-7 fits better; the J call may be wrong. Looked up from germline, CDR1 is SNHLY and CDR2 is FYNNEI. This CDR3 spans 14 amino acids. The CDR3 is CASQTGTGYNEQYF. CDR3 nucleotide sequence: TGTGCCAGTCAAACCGGGACAGGGTACAATGAGCAGTACTTC.

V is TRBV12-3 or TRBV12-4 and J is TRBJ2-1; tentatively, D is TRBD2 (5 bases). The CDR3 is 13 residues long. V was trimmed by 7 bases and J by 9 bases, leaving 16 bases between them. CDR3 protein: CASNNGLSGEQFF. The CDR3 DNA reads TGTGCCAGCAACAACGGACTCAGCGGTGAGCAGTTCTTC.

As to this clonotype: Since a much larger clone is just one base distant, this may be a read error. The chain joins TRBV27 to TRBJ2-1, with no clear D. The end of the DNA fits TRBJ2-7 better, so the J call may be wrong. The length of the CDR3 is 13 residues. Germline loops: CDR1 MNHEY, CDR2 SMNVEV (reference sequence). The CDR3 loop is CASSVAFDFEQYF. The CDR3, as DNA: TGTGCCAGCAGTGTAGCTTTCGACTTCGAGCAGTACTTC.

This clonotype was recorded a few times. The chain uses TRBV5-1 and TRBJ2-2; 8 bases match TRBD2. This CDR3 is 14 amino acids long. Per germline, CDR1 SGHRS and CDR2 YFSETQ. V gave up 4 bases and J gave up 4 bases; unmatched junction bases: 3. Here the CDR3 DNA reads TGCGCCAGCAGCATGACTAGCGTCACCGGGGAGCTGTTTTTT. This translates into CASSMTSVTGELFF. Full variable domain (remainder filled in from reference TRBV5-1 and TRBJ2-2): KAGVTQTPRYLIKTRGQQVTLSCSPISGHRSVSWYQQTPGQGLQFLFEYFSETQRNKGNFPGRFSGRQFSNSRSEMNVSTLELGDSALYLCASSMTSVTGELFFGEGSRLTVL.

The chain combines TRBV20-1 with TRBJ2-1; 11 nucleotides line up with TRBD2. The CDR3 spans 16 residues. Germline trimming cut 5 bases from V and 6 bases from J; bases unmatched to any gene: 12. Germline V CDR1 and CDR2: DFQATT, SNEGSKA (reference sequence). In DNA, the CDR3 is TGCAGTGCTTATTCCTTACCGGGACTAGCGGTCAATGAGCAGTTCTTC. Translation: CSAYSLPGLAVNEQFF.

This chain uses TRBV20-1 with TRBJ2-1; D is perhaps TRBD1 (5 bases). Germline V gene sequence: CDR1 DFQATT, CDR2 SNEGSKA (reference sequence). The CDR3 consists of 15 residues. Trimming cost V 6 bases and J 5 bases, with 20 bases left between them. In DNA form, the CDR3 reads TGCAGTGCACACTCGCAGGGCTGGGAAGACAATGAGCAGTTCTTC. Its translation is CSAHSQGWEDNEQFF.

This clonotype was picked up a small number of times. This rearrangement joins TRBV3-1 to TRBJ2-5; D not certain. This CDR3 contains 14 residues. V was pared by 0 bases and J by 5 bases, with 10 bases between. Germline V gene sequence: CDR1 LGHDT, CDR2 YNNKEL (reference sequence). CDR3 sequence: CASSQDLRSETQYF. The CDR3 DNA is TGTGCCAGCAGCCAAGATCTTAGGAGTGAGACCCAGTACTTC.

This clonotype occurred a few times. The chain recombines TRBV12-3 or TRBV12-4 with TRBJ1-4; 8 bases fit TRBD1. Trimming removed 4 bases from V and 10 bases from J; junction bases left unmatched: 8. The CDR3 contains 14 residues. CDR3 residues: CASSSTGDVAKLFF. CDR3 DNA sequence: TGTGCCAGCAGTTCGACAGGGGATGTCGCAAAACTGTTTTTT.

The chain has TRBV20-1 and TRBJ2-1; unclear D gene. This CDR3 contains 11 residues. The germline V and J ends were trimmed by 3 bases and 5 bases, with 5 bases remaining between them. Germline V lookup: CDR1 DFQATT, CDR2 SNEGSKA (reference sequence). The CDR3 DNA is TGCAGTGCTAGGCCCAACAATGAGCAGTTCTTC. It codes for CSARPNNEQFF.

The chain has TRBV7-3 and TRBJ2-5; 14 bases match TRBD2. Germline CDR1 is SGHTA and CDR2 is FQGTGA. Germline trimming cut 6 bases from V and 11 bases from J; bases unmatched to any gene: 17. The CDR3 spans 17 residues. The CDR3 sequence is CASSTLPGLAGVNEQYF. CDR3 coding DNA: TGTGCCAGCAGTACACTACCGGGACTAGCGGGGGTTAATGAGCAGTACTTC.

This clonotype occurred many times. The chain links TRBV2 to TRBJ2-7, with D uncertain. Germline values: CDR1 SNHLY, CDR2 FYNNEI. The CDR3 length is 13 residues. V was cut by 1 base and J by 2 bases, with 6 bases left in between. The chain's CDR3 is CASSEGRAYEQYF. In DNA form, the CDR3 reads TGTGCCAGCAGTGAAGGACGAGCCTACGAGCAGTACTTC.

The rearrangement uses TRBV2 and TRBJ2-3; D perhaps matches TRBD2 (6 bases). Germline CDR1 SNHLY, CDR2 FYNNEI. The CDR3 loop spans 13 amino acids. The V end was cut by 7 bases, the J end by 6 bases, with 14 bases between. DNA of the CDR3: TGTGCCAGCAACCTGGGCCGGGGGGATACGCAGTATTTT. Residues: CASNLGRGDTQYF.

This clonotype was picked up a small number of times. CDR3: CASSCNEQYF. The CDR3 nucleotides are TGTGCCAGCAGTTGTAACGAGCAGTACTTC. The V and J genes are TRBV21-1 and TRBJ2-4. The J call may be in error: the DNA end matches TRBJ2-7 better. TRBV21-1 constitutes a pseudogene. The CDR3 length is 10 residues.

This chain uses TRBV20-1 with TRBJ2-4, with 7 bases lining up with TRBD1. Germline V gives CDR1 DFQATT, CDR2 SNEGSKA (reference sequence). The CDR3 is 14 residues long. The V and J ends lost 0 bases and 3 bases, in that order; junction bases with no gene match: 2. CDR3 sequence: CSARDQGVKNIQYF. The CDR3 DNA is TGCAGTGCTAGAGATCAGGGGGTCAAAAACATTCAGTACTTC.

The CDR3 nucleotides are TGTGCCAGCAGCCGGACAGGGGTACCCTCCTACAATGAGCAGTTCTTC. It encodes CASSRTGVPSYNEQFF. The V call is TRBV7-2, the J call TRBJ2-1; 9 nucleotides agree with TRBD1. This CDR3 comprises 16 residues. In germline, CDR1 is SGHTA, CDR2 FQGNSA. The V gene end was trimmed by 5 bases and the J gene end by 0 bases; junction bases not matched to a gene: 5.

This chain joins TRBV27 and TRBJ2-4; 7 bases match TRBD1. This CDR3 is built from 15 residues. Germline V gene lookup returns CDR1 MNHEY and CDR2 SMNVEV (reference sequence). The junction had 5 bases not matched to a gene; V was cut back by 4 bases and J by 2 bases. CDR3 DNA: TGTGCCAGCAGTTCGACAGGGTCGACCAAAAACATTCAGTACTTC. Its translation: CASSSTGSTKNIQYF.

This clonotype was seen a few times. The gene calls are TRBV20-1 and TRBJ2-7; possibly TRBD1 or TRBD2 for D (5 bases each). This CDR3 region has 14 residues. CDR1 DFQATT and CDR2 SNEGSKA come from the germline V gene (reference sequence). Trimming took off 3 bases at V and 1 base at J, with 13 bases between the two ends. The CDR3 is CSARTGTVSYEQYF. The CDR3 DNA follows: TGCAGTGCTAGGACTGGGACGGTTTCCTACGAGCAGTACTTC.

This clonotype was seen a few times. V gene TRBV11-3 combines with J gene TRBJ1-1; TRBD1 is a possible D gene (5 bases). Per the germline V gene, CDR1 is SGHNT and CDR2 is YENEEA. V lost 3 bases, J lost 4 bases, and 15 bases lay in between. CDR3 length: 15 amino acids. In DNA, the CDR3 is TGTGCCAGCAGCTTGAAGGGGTCCGGTGGCACTGAAGCTTTCTTT. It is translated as CASSLKGSGGTEAFF. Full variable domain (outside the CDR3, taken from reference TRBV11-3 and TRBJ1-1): EAGVVQSPRYKIIEKKQPVAFWCNPISGHNTLYWYLQNLGQGPELLIRYENEEAVDDSQLPKDRFSAERLKGVDSTLKIQPAELGDSAVYLCASSLKGSGGTEAFFGQGTRLTVV.

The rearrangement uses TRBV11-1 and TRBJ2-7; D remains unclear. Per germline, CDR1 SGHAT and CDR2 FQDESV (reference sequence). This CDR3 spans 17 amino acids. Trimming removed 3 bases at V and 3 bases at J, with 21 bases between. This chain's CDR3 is CASSFLPTPTRVYEQYF. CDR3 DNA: TGTGCCAGCAGCTTCCTCCCGACCCCGACCCGAGTCTACGAGCAGTACTTC.

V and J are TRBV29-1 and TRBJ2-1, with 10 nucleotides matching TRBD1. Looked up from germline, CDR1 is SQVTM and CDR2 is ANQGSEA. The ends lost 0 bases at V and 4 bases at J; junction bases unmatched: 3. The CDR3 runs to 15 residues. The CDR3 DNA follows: TGCAGCGTTGAAGATGGGACAGGGGTTTACAATGAGCAGTTCTTC. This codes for CSVEDGTGVYNEQFF.

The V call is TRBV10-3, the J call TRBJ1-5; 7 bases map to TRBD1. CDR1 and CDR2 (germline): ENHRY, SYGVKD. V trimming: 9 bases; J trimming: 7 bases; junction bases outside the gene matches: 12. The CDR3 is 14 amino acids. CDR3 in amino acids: CAISTGSGKQPQHF. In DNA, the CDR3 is TGTGCCATATCGACAGGGTCTGGAAAGCAGCCCCAGCATTTT.

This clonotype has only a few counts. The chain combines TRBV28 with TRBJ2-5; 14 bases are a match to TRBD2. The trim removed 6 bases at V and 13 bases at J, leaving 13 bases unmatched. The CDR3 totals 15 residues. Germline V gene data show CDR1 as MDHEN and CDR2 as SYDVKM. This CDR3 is CASSPQGLAGGRTYF. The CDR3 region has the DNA TGTGCCAGCAGCCCTCAAGGACTAGCGGGAGGCCGAACGTACTTC.